The text below deals with one TCR beta chain. The antigen is undetermined. This specimen belongs to a study of Ad26.COV2.S vaccination and SARS-CoV-2 variants. Germline values: CDR1 LNHDA, CDR2 SQIVND (reference sequence). The CDR3 has 14 residues. V lost 3 bases and J 6 bases, leaving 12 bases between the germline ends. Measured with immunoSEQ multiplex PCR; TCRdb has only the in-frame clones, and not every one. The table includes 500,000 or so clones, 89% detected once. Notes on the study in general: People who got the vaccine or the placebo had similar non-spike TCR breadth.

Treatment noted: 15 to 20 received Ad26.COV2.S at low or high dose, single or two shots; about 5 received placebo; per-sample allocation not given. Sampling occurred on day 63 after the first vaccine or placebo injection. This material consisted of peripheral blood, taken in a trial of Ad26.COV2.S vaccine versus placebo. This clonotype was obtained from a person aged 18 to 65 who received the Ad26.COV2.S COVID-19 vaccine or a placebo. The rearrangement uses TRBV19 and TRBJ1-5; D not resolved. In DNA form, the CDR3 reads TGTGCCAGTAGTATCCCAAGACACGGTCAGCCCCAGCATTTT. It yields the protein CASSIPRHGQPQHF.